One sample yielded the 27 T cell receptor beta chains listed below, sequenced in a study of CD8 T cells in Susac syndrome. Reverse transcription of roughly 0.5 to 1 ug RNA used random hexamers. TCRdb ran MiXCR on the immunoSEQ multiplex PCR reads and lists one entry per CDR3 protein. The repertoire has under 200,000 distinct CDR3 sequences, approximately 96% of them found once; the top ten carry about 0.15%. The sequencing sample was made of CD8+ T cells from PBMCs. These receptor sequences come from a human donor with multiple sclerosis.

V is TRBV12-5 and J is TRBJ2-3, with a possible D match to TRBD1 (6 bases). The CDR3 loop spans 13 amino acids. The V gene's germline CDR1 is LGHNT and CDR2 FRNRAP. V was clipped by 7 bases and J by 7 bases, with 15 bases between them. The CDR3 sequence is CASAIGGPNTQYF. The DNA for the CDR3 is TGTGCTAGTGCCATAGGGGGTCCGAATACGCAGTATTTT.

This sequence joins TRBV12-3 or TRBV12-4 and TRBJ2-3, with D perhaps matching TRBD2 (6 bases). CDR3 length equals 14 residues. Trimming stripped 7 bases from V and 0 bases from J, with 11 bases between. CDR3: CASNLASSTDTQYF. The CDR3 DNA reads TGTGCCAGCAACCTAGCGTCTAGCACAGATACGCAGTATTTT.

The chain uses TRBV16 and TRBJ1-2, with 8 bases that match TRBD1. Germline CDR1 KGHSY, CDR2 FQNENV. Germline trimming cut 0 bases from V and 2 bases from J; bases unmatched to any gene: 5. The CDR3 runs 16 residues. The CDR3 sequence: CASSQSGTGSNYGYTF. In DNA form, the CDR3 reads TGTGCCAGCAGCCAATCTGGGACAGGAAGCAACTATGGCTACACCTTC.

The chain has TRBV29-1 and TRBJ2-5; D not resolved. Germline V gene data show CDR1 as SQVTM and CDR2 as ANQGSEA. V gave up 6 bases and J gave up 2 bases, with 10 bases separating them. The CDR3 spans 12 residues. In DNA form, the CDR3 reads TGCAGCGTCTTAGGGCTTCAAGAGACCCAGTACTTC. Protein product: CSVLGLQETQYF.

The chain employs TRBV27 and TRBJ2-6; 8 bases fit TRBD2. This CDR3 has 19 residues. Germline CDR1 MNHEY, CDR2 SMNVEV (reference sequence). V lost 0 bases and J lost 3; bases outside the gene matches: 10. The CDR3 reads CASSLSIGSGSNGANVLTF. The CDR3 DNA reads as TGTGCCAGCAGTTTATCGATTGGAAGCGGGAGTAATGGGGCCAACGTCCTGACTTTC.

The chain has TRBV27 and TRBJ2-1; unclear D gene. Germline-derived CDR1 and CDR2 are MNHEY and SMNVEV (reference sequence). V was shortened by 6 bases and J by 6 bases, with 9 bases between the two germline ends. CDR3 length: 12 amino acids. The CDR3 region has the DNA TGTGCCAGCAGATACGCGTCCAATGAGCAGTTCTTC. It encodes CASRYASNEQFF.

The chain uses TRBV3-1 and TRBJ2-7, with D uncertain. Germline lookup yields CDR1 LGHDT and CDR2 YNNKEL (reference sequence). V dropped 1 base and J dropped 6 bases, with 10 bases sitting between them. This CDR3 is built from 13 residues. This CDR3 is CASSQGFGFEQYF. The DNA of the CDR3 is TGTGCCAGCAGCCAAGGGTTTGGGTTCGAGCAGTACTTC.

The J gene is TRBJ2-2, the V gene TRBV29-1; 13 nucleotides agree with TRBD2. Germline-derived CDR1 and CDR2 are SQVTM and ANQGSEA. The CDR3 length is 13 residues. The CDR3 loop is CNVGLAGAGELFF. In DNA, the CDR3 is TGCAACGTCGGACTAGCGGGAGCCGGGGAGCTGTTTTTT.

V gene TRBV30 combines with J gene TRBJ2-1; no definite D call. The V gene's germline CDR1 is GTSNPN and CDR2 SVGIG (reference sequence). Trimming stripped 1 base from V and 0 bases from J, with 7 bases between. The CDR3 has 14 residues. CDR3 protein: CAWSALISYNEQFF. The CDR3, as DNA: TGTGCCTGGAGTGCGCTAATCTCCTACAATGAGCAGTTCTTC. Full variable domain (remainder filled in from reference TRBV30 and TRBJ2-1): SQTIHQWPATLVQPVGSPLSLECTVEGTSNPNLYWYRQAAGRGLQLLFYSVGIGQISSEVPQNLSASRPQDRQFILSSKKLLLSDSGFYLCAWSALISYNEQFFGPGTRLTVL.

This chain links TRBV2 with TRBJ1-1; a weak D match, TRBD1 (5 bases). The germline V and J ends were trimmed by 8 bases and 7 bases, with 11 bases remaining between them. The CDR3 runs 11 residues. Germline V lookup: CDR1 SNHLY, CDR2 FYNNEI. The chain's CDR3 is CASWWDREAFF. CDR3 sequence (DNA): TGTGCCAGCTGGTGGGACCGTGAAGCTTTCTTT.

The CDR3 sequence: CASSLDGQGRSGYTF. In nucleotides, the CDR3 is TGTGCCAGCAGTTTGGACGGACAGGGTCGGAGCGGCTACACCTTC. J is TRBJ1-2 and V is TRBV28; TRBD1 aligns across 8 bases. With 3 bases clipped from V and 8 bases from J, the junction kept 11 bases outside the gene matches. The CDR3 is made up of 15 amino acids. The germline CDR1 and CDR2 sequences are MDHEN and SYDVKM.

The genes are TRBV12-3 or TRBV12-4 and TRBJ2-7; D not certain. V shed 6 bases and J shed 6 bases, with 18 bases lying between them. CDR3 size: 14 residues. CDR3 amino acids: CASSPNPTPTEQYF. CDR3 coding DNA: TGTGCCAGCAGCCCAAATCCGACTCCGACCGAGCAGTACTTC.

The rearrangement uses TRBV7-9 and TRBJ2-5; 9 positions agree with TRBD1. The CDR3 has 16 residues. V dropped 1 base and J dropped 4; count of bases not matched to a gene: 7. CDR1 and CDR2 from the germline V gene are SEHNR and FQNEAQ (reference sequence). CDR3: CASSLVWDREGETQYF. DNA of the CDR3: TGTGCCAGCAGCTTAGTATGGGACAGGGAAGGAGAGACCCAGTACTTC.

The rearrangement joins TRBV14 to TRBJ2-5, with D perhaps matching TRBD2 (5 bases). Per germline, CDR1 SGHDN and CDR2 FVKESK. The CDR3 loop spans 14 amino acids. V dropped 1 base and J dropped 2 bases, with 8 bases sitting between them. The CDR3 here is CASSQGEYQETQYF. The CDR3 DNA sequence: TGTGCCAGCAGCCAAGGGGAGTATCAAGAGACCCAGTACTTC.

This chain uses TRBV7-6 with TRBJ2-3; 13 bases line up with TRBD2. In germline, CDR1 is SGHVS, CDR2 FNYEAQ. V lost 4 bases to trimming and J lost 5 bases; unmatched junction nucleotides: 3. CDR3 size: 15 residues. The CDR3 here is CASSWTSGSQDTQYF. The CDR3, as DNA: TGTGCCAGCAGCTGGACTAGCGGGAGTCAAGATACGCAGTATTTT.

The CDR3 region is CATSRGEGSSYEQYF. CDR3 nucleotide sequence: TGTGCCACCAGCAGAGGTGAAGGGAGCTCCTACGAGCAGTACTTC. V gene TRBV15 combines with J gene TRBJ2-7; D perhaps matches TRBD2 (5 bases). The ends were cut back, 1 base at V and 0 bases at J, with 10 bases in the middle. Germline V gives CDR1 LNHNV, CDR2 YYDKDF (reference sequence). The CDR3 is 15 amino acids. Supplemented by reference TRBV15 and TRBJ2-7, the full variable domain reads DAMVIQNPRYQVTQFGKPVTLSCSQTLNHNVMYWYQQKSSQAPKLLFHYYDKDFNNEADTPDNFQSRRPNTSFCFLDIRSPGLGDTAMYLCATSRGEGSSYEQYFGPGTRLTVT.

The chain employs TRBV5-6 and TRBJ1-2, with D perhaps matching TRBD1 (5 bases). This CDR3 region has 15 residues. The germline V and J ends were trimmed by 1 base and 2 bases, with 12 bases remaining between them. The V gene's germline CDR1 is SGHDT and CDR2 YYEEEE. In nucleotides, the CDR3 is TGTGCCAGCAGCTTGAAAGGGGACCGCAACTATGGCTACACCTTC. It specifies CASSLKGDRNYGYTF.

The chain employs TRBV6-5 and TRBJ1-5; D gene unclear. V shed 6 bases and J shed 9 bases, with 15 bases lying between them. This CDR3 contains 13 residues. The germline V gene encodes CDR1 MNHEY and CDR2 SVGAGI. The DNA of the CDR3 is TGTGCCAGCAGCCCAGATTTGGGCGCGCCCCAGCATTTT. Protein product: CASSPDLGAPQHF.

V usage is TRBV27 and J usage is TRBJ1-6; 10 bases are a match to TRBD1. The CDR3 length is 16 residues. After removal of 5 bases from V and 5 bases from J, the junction contained 6 bases not matched to a gene. CDR1 is MNHEY and CDR2 is SMNVEV in the germline V gene (reference sequence). CDR3 sequence (DNA): TGTGCCAGCAGTCTGCGGACAGGGGGGAATAATTCACCCCTCCACTTT. It yields the protein CASSLRTGGNNSPLHF.

V is TRBV6-5 and J is TRBJ2-3; D is perhaps TRBD1 (7 bases). This CDR3 comprises 14 residues. Germline V gene lookup returns CDR1 MNHEY and CDR2 SVGAGI. V shed 3 bases and J shed 4 bases, with 11 bases lying between them. Here the CDR3 DNA reads TGTGCCAGCAGTTATGACAGGGAGGCAGATACGCAGTATTTT. This gives the protein CASSYDREADTQYF.

This sequence joins TRBV5-1 and TRBJ2-1; perhaps TRBD2 as D (5 bases). This CDR3 contains 15 residues. Germline V gives CDR1 SGHRS, CDR2 YFSETQ. The V and J ends lost 1 base and 7 bases respectively, with 15 bases between them. DNA for the CDR3: TGCGCCAGCAGCTTGAGAATAGCGATGGGGAATGAGCAGTTCTTC. Residues: CASSLRIAMGNEQFF.

J is TRBJ2-3 and V is TRBV29-1; tentative D call: TRBD1 (6 bases). The CDR3 runs 14 residues. The V gene's germline CDR1 is SQVTM and CDR2 ANQGSEA. V was shortened by 4 bases and J by 0 bases, with 11 bases between the two germline ends. CDR3 in DNA: TGCAGCGTTGGGACAGAGACTAGCACAGATACGCAGTATTTT. Protein: CSVGTETSTDTQYF.

V gene TRBV12-3 or TRBV12-4 combines with J gene TRBJ1-1; tentative D call: TRBD1 (6 bases). Trimming pared 5 bases from V and 3 bases from J, leaving 22 bases between. The CDR3 has 17 residues. In nucleotides, the CDR3 is TGTGCCAGCAGTCCCTTAAGGGGGGCAGGGTGGGACACTGAAGCTTTCTTT. It yields the protein CASSPLRGAGWDTEAFF.

The chain recombines TRBV28 with TRBJ2-7; no definite D call. V lost 7 bases and J lost 4, with 11 bases in between. CDR3 length: 12 residues. Germline V CDR1 and CDR2: MDHEN, SYDVKM. CDR3 coding DNA: TGTGCCAGCAACACCTTCCCTTACGAGCAGTACTTC. Amino acids: CASNTFPYEQYF.

The chain uses TRBV27 and TRBJ2-3; a possible D gene is TRBD2 (6 bases). The V end lost 2 bases, the J end lost 0 bases, and 9 bases lay between the germline ends. CDR1 and CDR2 from the germline V gene are MNHEY and SMNVEV (reference sequence). The length of the CDR3 is 15 residues. The CDR3 is CASSLLASSTDTQYF. CDR3 DNA sequence: TGTGCCAGCAGTTTACTAGCGTCTAGCACAGATACGCAGTATTTT.

The chain employs TRBV9 and TRBJ2-7, with 9 bases that match TRBD1. The CDR3 runs to 15 residues. Unmatched junction bases numbered 6, after V lost 0 bases and J lost 5 bases. Looked up from germline, CDR1 is SGDLS and CDR2 is YYNGEE. The CDR3 loop reads CASSVDGTGTNEQYF. The DNA of the CDR3 is TGTGCCAGCAGCGTAGATGGGACAGGGACCAACGAGCAGTACTTC.

This clonotype was seen once. The chain employs TRBV3-1 and TRBJ2-3; D is unresolved. CDR1 is LGHDT, CDR2 YNNKEL, per germline (reference sequence). This CDR3 contains 17 residues. V was shortened by 2 bases and J by 5 bases, with 20 bases between the two germline ends. CDR3 in amino acids: CASSQFPTAPEVDTQYF. CDR3 nucleotide sequence: TGTGCCAGCAGCCAATTCCCAACAGCGCCCGAGGTAGATACGCAGTATTTT.